The clone carrying this T cell receptor beta chain was found a few times. No antigen is known for it. These data belong to a study of T cell responses to AZD1222 COVID-19 vaccine. Points from the study as a whole: At baseline, seropositivity was found in only six or seven AZD1222 recipients. Two AZD1222 doses significantly raised spike-specific TCR breadth and depth over controls. CD4 TCRs covered the whole spike, strongest at regions 160-218 and 743-854. White British donors predominated, females outnumbered males, and clonal diversity was possibly underestimated.

Measured with immunoSEQ multiplex PCR; TCRdb has only the in-frame clones, and not every one. This table has 100,000 to 150,000 clones, approximately 85% appearing once. The sequences come from peripheral blood, collected 28 days after the second dose of the MenACWY control vaccine. The origin of this receptor is an adult who received the MenACWY meningococcal vaccine as a control.

The CDR3 coding sequence is TGTGCCAGCAGTTACCTTAGAGAAGGCTACACCTTC. Translated: CASSYLREGYTF. The gene calls are TRBV6-2 or TRBV6-3 and TRBJ1-2; unclear D gene. The CDR3 totals 12 residues. CDR1 MNHEY and CDR2 SVGEGT come from the germline V gene. V gave up 2 bases and J gave up 8 bases, with 9 bases separating them.